This is a list of T cell receptor beta chains from one sample in a study of blood T cell repertoires in COVID-19. Clones were sequenced by immunoSEQ multiplex PCR, and TCRdb holds only the in-frame ones, with some missing. The table has about 670,000 clones, around 90% seen once. Input material: peripheral blood. Every receptor here comes from a woman younger than 30 with acute or convalescent COVID-19. CDR3s include the opening cysteine and the closing phenylalanine or tryptophan. The D gene is left open where the match is weak. The size entry is marked missing in some rows and otherwise reads once, few, many or a size class.

-	TRBJ2-5	once	TRBV19	CASTARGSRGTQYF	TGTGCCAGTACCGCAAGGGGGAGTCGGGGGACCCAGTACTTC
-	TRBJ2-2	-	TRBV11-3	CASSSKPTATGELFF	TGTGCCAGCAGCTCAAAACCGACAGCTACCGGGGAGCTGTTTTTT
-	TRBJ1-6	once	TRBV6-5	CASKGRSYNSPLHF	TGTGCCAGCAAAGGGAGGTCCTATAATTCACCCCTCCACTTT
TRBD2	TRBJ2-1	-	TRBV5-1	CASTRLAGQPYNEQFF	TGCGCCAGCACTCGACTAGCGGGACAACCTTACAATGAGCAGTTCTTC
TRBD1	TRBJ2-7	-	TRBV4-1	CASSQLGGTGGVYEQYF	TGCGCCAGCAGCCAATTGGGGGGGACAGGGGGCGTCTACGAGCAGTACTTC
TRBD1	TRBJ1-3	-	TRBV27	CASRDRESGNTIYF	TGTGCCAGCCGGGACAGGGAATCTGGAAACACCATATATTTT
TRBD2	TRBJ2-5	-	TRBV29-1	CSVVRRGGQETQYF	TGCAGCGTTGTTAGGCGGGGGGGCCAAGAGACCCAGTACTTC
TRBD1	TRBJ1-1	-	TRBV6-7	CASSHSGTGNTEAFF	TGTGCCAGCAGTCATTCCGGGACAGGGAACACTGAAGCTTTCTTT
-	TRBJ2-1	-	TRBV5-8	CASSLPRRDEQFF	TGTGCCAGCAGCTTGCCCCGCCGGGATGAGCAGTTCTTC
TRBD2	TRBJ2-1	-	TRBV2	CASSRLAGEHYLSDEQFF	TGTGCCAGCAGTCGACTAGCGGGGGAGCACTACCTCTCGGATGAGCAGTTCTTC
-	TRBJ2-7	once	TRBV11-1	CASSSLQGRVWEQYF	TGTGCCAGCAGCTCACTACAGGGTCGGGTCTGGGAGCAGTACTTC
-	TRBJ1-2	-	TRBV13	CASSSGYNYGYTF	TGTGCCAGCAGTTCGGGGTACAACTATGGCTACACCTTC
-	TRBJ1-2	-	TRBV24-1	CATSDLLGYTF	TGTGCCACCAGTGATTTGCTTGGCTACACCTTC
-	TRBJ2-7	-	TRBV2	CASSENWGGYEQYF	TGTGCCAGCAGTGAAAATTGGGGCGGCTACGAGCAGTACTTC
TRBD1	TRBJ2-7	-	TRBV19	CASSIETGGFGEQYF	TGTGCCAGTAGTATAGAGACAGGGGGCTTTGGCGAGCAGTACTTC
TRBD2	TRBJ2-1	-	TRBV10-3	CAISEFASGESYNEQFF	TGTGCCATCAGTGAGTTTGCTAGCGGGGAGTCCTACAATGAGCAGTTCTTC
TRBD1	TRBJ1-2	once	TRBV13	CASSSDREVVIYGYTF	TGTGCCAGCAGCTCCGACAGGGAGGTGGTGATCTATGGCTACACCTTC
TRBD2	TRBJ2-7	-	TRBV5-6	CASSLRTSVYEQYF	TGTGCCAGCAGCTTGAGGACTAGCGTGTACGAGCAGTACTTC
-	TRBJ2-7	once	TRBV28	CASSRIGTGAYEQYF	TGTGCCAGCAGTAGAATAGGGACGGGGGCCTACGAGCAGTACTTC
TRBD1	TRBJ2-7	-	TRBV24-1	CATSETGNGEQYF	TGTGCCACCAGTGAGACAGGGAATGGCGAGCAGTACTTC
-	TRBJ1-5	-	TRBV6-2/TRBV6-3	CASSRPSTAGNQPQHF	TGTGCCAGCAGTCGCCCATCGACAGCTGGCAATCAGCCCCAGCATTTT
-	TRBJ2-6	-	TRBV7-3	CASSLLSPWSSGANVLTF	TGTGCCAGCAGCTTACTTTCCCCCTGGAGCTCTGGGGCCAACGTCCTGACTTTC
-	TRBJ1-4	-	TRBV10-2	CASMVTEATNEKLFF	TGCGCCAGCATGGTGACGGAGGCAACTAATGAAAAACTGTTTTTT
-	TRBJ1-5	-	TRBV23-1	CASSLDPKGKDQPQHF	TGCGCCAGCAGTCTAGACCCAAAGGGGAAGGATCAGCCCCAGCATTTT
TRBD2	TRBJ2-5	-	TRBV4-2	CASSQDHASGRVKKTQYF	TGTGCCAGCAGCCAAGATCACGCTAGCGGGCGGGTAAAAAAGACCCAGTACTTC
TRBD1	TRBJ2-2	-	TRBV5-8	CASSPGPGQGDTGELFF	TGTGCCAGCAGCCCTGGCCCGGGACAGGGGGACACCGGGGAGCTGTTTTTT
-	TRBJ1-6	-	TRBV29-1	CSVVREWPKSPLHF	TGCAGCGTTGTAAGGGAGTGGCCGAAATCACCCCTCCACTTT
-	TRBJ1-2	-	TRBV5-1	CASSFTGTSNYGYTF	TGCGCCAGCAGCTTCACAGGGACCTCTAACTATGGCTACACCTTC
-	TRBJ2-1	-	TRBV12-3/TRBV12-4	CASSTQGGEQFF	TGTGCCAGCAGTACCCAGGGGGGTGAGCAGTTCTTC
TRBD1	TRBJ2-5	once	TRBV7-3	CASSPCRDRVLETQYF	TGTGCCAGCAGCCCTTGCCGGGACAGGGTCTTAGAGACCCAGTACTTC
TRBD2	TRBJ2-7	-	TRBV7-2	CASSLTGTSGGPLYEQYF	TGTGCCAGCAGCTTAACCGGGACTAGCGGGGGGCCCCTCTACGAGCAGTACTTC
-	TRBJ1-2	few	TRBV10-2	CASRGSRGWNYGYTF	TGCGCCAGCAGGGGCTCGCGGGGATGGAACTATGGCTACACCTTC
-	TRBJ1-1	-	TRBV13	CASRQGRGTEAFF	TGTGCCAGCAGACAGGGACGGGGCACTGAAGCTTTCTTT
-	TRBJ1-6	-	TRBV23-1	CASSPHRGDFSPLHF	TGCGCCAGCAGTCCTCATCGGGGTGATTTTTCACCCCTCCACTTT
TRBD2	TRBJ2-1	-	TRBV14	CASSRVMVSGGRGEQFF	TGTGCCAGCAGCCGGGTGATGGTGAGCGGGGGGAGAGGTGAGCAGTTCTTC
TRBD1	TRBJ1-4	-	TRBV18	CASRQGAANEKLFF	TGTGCCAGCCGACAGGGGGCGGCTAATGAAAAACTGTTTTTT
-	TRBJ2-7	-	TRBV9	CASSVAGTYTYEQYF	TGTGCCAGCAGCGTAGCAGGGACTTACACCTACGAGCAGTACTTC
-	TRBJ2-7	once	TRBV12-3/TRBV12-4	CASTPAGTYEQYF	TGTGCCAGCACCCCGGCCGGGACCTACGAGCAGTACTTC
TRBD1	TRBJ1-2	-	TRBV7-2	CASNKGGTGGGYTF	TGTGCCAGCAATAAAGGGGGGACAGGGGGCGGCTACACCTTC
TRBD2	TRBJ2-1	-	TRBV30	CAWSPAGAEQFF	TGTGCCTGGAGCCCAGCGGGGGCTGAGCAGTTCTTC
-	TRBJ2-2	-	TRBV4-1	CASTAKLTNTGELFF	TGCGCCAGCACCGCCAAGCTTACGAACACCGGGGAGCTGTTTTTT
-	TRBJ1-2	-	TRBV29-1	CSVEDRVISGYTF	TGCAGCGTTGAAGACAGGGTTATCTCTGGCTACACCTTC
-	TRBJ1-1	-	TRBV7-8	CASSLAEKGMEAFF	TGTGCCAGCAGCTTAGCTGAAAAGGGGATGGAAGCTTTCTTT
TRBD1	TRBJ2-7	-	TRBV5-1	CASSFLGGTGTDEQYF	TGCGCCAGCAGCTTCTTGGGAGGGACAGGGACGGACGAGCAGTACTTC
-	TRBJ2-1	once	TRBV18	CASSASTAVAVSSYNEQFF	TGTGCCAGCTCGGCCTCCACGGCAGTAGCGGTGTCCTCCTACAATGAGCAGTTCTTC
-	TRBJ2-7	-	TRBV9	CASSVFAGAGEQYF	TGTGCCAGCAGCGTCTTTGCAGGCGCGGGTGAGCAGTACTTC
TRBD1	TRBJ2-2	-	TRBV7-6	CASSPGGRGGELFF	TGTGCCAGCAGCCCAGGGGGCAGAGGCGGGGAGCTGTTTTTT
-	TRBJ1-1	few	TRBV11-1	CASSTLLNTEAFF	TGTGCCAGCAGCACCTTGCTAAACACTGAAGCTTTCTTT
-	TRBJ1-2	-	TRBV19	CASSINPSGGNYGYTF	TGTGCCAGTAGTATAAATCCCTCGGGGGGCAACTATGGCTACACCTTC
-	TRBJ2-5	-	TRBV5-1	CASSLSYRVSETQYF	TGCGCCAGCAGCTTGTCCTACAGGGTGTCGGAGACCCAGTACTTC
-	TRBJ1-1	once	TRBV30	CAWSASRGTAFF	TGTGCCTGGAGTGCGTCTCGGGGTACAGCTTTCTTT
-	TRBJ2-7	-	TRBV12-3/TRBV12-4	CASSFGREQYF	TGTGCCAGCAGTTTTGGGAGGGAGCAGTACTTC